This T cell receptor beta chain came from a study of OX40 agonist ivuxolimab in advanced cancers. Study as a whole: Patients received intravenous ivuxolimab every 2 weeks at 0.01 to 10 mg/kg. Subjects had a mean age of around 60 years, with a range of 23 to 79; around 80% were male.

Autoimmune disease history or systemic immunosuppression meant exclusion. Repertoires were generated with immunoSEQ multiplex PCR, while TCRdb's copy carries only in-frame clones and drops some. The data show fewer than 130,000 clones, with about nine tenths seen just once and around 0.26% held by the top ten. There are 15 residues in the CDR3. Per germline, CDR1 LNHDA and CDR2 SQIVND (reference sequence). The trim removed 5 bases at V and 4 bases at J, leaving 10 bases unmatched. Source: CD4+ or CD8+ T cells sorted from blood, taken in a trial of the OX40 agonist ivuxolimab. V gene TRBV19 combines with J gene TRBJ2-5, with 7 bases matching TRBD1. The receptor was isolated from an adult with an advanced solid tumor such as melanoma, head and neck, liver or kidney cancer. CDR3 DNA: TGTGCCAGTAGTGCCGGACAGGCGGGTGGAGAGACCCAGTACTTC. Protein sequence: CASSAGQAGGETQYF.